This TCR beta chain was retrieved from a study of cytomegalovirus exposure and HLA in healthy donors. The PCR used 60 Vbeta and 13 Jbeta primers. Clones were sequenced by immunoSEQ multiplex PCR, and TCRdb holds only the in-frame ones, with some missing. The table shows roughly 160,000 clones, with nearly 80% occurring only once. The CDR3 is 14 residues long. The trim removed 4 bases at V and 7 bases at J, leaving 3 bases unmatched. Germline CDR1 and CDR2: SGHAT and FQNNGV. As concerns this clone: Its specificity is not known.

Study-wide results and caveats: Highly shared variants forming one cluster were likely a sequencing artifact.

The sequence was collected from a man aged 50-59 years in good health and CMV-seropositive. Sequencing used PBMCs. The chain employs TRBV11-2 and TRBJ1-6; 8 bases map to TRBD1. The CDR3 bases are TGTGCCAGCAGCTCCGGGACAGGCAATTCACCCCTCCACTTT. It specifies CASSSGTGNSPLHF.